Given below is one TCR beta chain in context. This entry comes from a study of T cell repertoires in cytomegalovirus infection. TCRdb reprocessed the reads via MiXCR and lists one record per CDR3 protein. The sample records 200,000 to 300,000 distinct CDR3 sequences, about 5.9% being singletons. The CDR3 totals 14 residues. V was shortened by 1 base and J by 2 bases, with 10 bases between the two germline ends. Germline V gives CDR1 DFQATT, CDR2 SNEGSKA (reference sequence). This chain connects TRBV20-1 to TRBJ2-3; D ambiguous. The source is a human donor in good health (CMV status not recorded). Some clones in this sample may be carry-over from other donors' samples. The sequenced sample was PBMCs. The CDR3 nucleotides read TGCAGTGCTAGAGCGGCTAGAATCACAGATACGCAGTATTTT. Protein: CSARAARITDTQYF.